The clone carrying this T cell receptor (beta chain) was seen ten or more times. Its target is unknown. The sample comes from a study of Graves' ophthalmopathy and Graves' hyperthyroidism. Aged 18 to 65, the patients with hyperthyroidism had under 2 months' duration and were newly diagnosed. Study-wide findings and caveats: Most expanded clonotypes in thyroid above 0.001 frequency also showed up in blood.

The CDR3 is 14 residues long. Per the germline V gene, CDR1 is MNHNY and CDR2 is SVGAGI (reference sequence). Trimming pared 2 bases from V and 6 bases from J, leaving 14 bases between. Amplification of TCR beta CDR3 regions used RNA transcripts. HTBI primers were employed in first-round RT-PCR, then a second-round multiplex PCR followed. TCRdb independently ran MiXCR on the multiplex PCR reads; one entry per CDR3 protein. The repertoire holds about 550,000 distinct CDR3 sequences, with approximately 37% as singletons. The receptor was derived from an adult man with Graves' hyperthyroidism. The chain carries TRBV6-6 and TRBJ2-7, with D possibly TRBD1 on 5 matching bases. Sequenced input: peripheral blood or thyroid tissue (not recorded which). CDR3 in amino acids: CASSYDSSPREQYF. The CDR3 coding sequence is TGTGCCAGCAGTTACGACAGTTCCCCTCGCGAGCAGTACTTC.